What follows describes a single T cell receptor (beta chain). Its antigen is as yet unknown. The method was immunoSEQ multiplex PCR; TCRdb's version includes in-frame clones alone and lacks a portion of them. This table has about 1.5 million clones, approximately 98% appearing once. The CDR3 extends over 15 amino acids. Trimming left V 3 bases short and J 0 bases short, with 10 bases between. Germline V gene data show CDR1 as SGHRS and CDR2 as YFSETQ. These data come from a study of shared clonotypes between healthy human individuals. Every donor was a Caucasian adult from Nashville, Tennessee. Broader study findings: Larger richness was generally estimated for naive than memory subsets. Inspection by rarefaction showed sorted-subset sequencing to be incomplete despite large depth.

Sequenced input: naive CD4+ T cells sorted from blood. The sample's subset: CD45RA+ positively selected. The sequence came from a man aged 25 to 45 in good health. The chain uses TRBV5-1 and TRBJ2-1; D is undetermined. The CDR3 DNA reads as TGCGCCAGCAGCTATACAGCGACCTCCTACAATGAGCAGTTCTTC. It is translated as CASSYTATSYNEQFF.